This T cell receptor (beta chain) is drawn from a study of Ad26.COV2.S vaccination and SARS-CoV-2 variants. Findings and caveats of the study: Once vaccination had occurred, spike-specific CD8+ and CD4+ T cell responses reportedly showed substantial breadth. There was a possibility that the TCR breadth and depth analyses underestimated total T cell responses.

On this clone: Its antigen is still unknown.

Assay: immunoSEQ multiplex PCR; the TCRdb copy retains only in-frame clones and omits some. The repertoire includes under 600,000 clones, approximately 90% of them detected once, and around 1.8% sits in the top ten. The sample's treatment: over 15 received Ad26.COV2.S at low or high dose, single or two shots; 5 received placebo; per-sample allocation not given. Each sample was drawn 63 days after the first injection (of vaccine or placebo). The CDR3 length is 16 residues. Germline values: CDR1 SGDLS, CDR2 YYNGEE. V was pared by 2 bases and J by 5 bases, with 8 bases of the junction left unmatched. The clonotype originates from a person between 18 and 60 years old who received the Ad26.COV2.S COVID-19 vaccine or a placebo. The input for sequencing was peripheral blood, taken in a trial of Ad26.COV2.S vaccine versus placebo. The chain links TRBV9 to TRBJ2-7, with 12 bases that match TRBD1. The CDR3 DNA reads TGTGCCAGCAGCGTCTTCGGGACAGGGGGCCTACACGAGCAGTACTTC. Its translation: CASSVFGTGGLHEQYF.